Shown below are 11 T cell receptor beta chains from a single sample sequenced in a study of blood T cell repertoires in COVID-19. Produced via immunoSEQ multiplex PCR; TCRdb's table is partial and in-frame only. Found here are fewer than 300,000 clones, approximately 83% of them singletons; the top ten hold about 4.1%. Sequenced input: PBMCs or T cells enriched from blood (not recorded which). The receptors stem from a woman aged 25 to 39 who had recovered from COVID-19.

A few counts support this clone. The V and J genes are TRBV3-1 (or the pseudogene TRBV3-2) and TRBJ2-3; 10 bases fit TRBD2. V lost 5 bases and J lost 4; bases outside the gene matches: 3. The CDR3 spans 14 residues. The germline V gene has CDR1 LGHDT and CDR2 YNNKEL (reference sequence). CDR3 sequence reads: CASSDSGRADTQYF. CDR3 DNA sequence: TGTGCCAGCAGCGACAGCGGGAGGGCAGATACGCAGTATTTT.

This chain connects TRBV28 to TRBJ1-2; maybe TRBD1 (6 bases). The ends were cut back, 8 bases at V and 0 bases at J, with 13 bases in the middle. The CDR3 runs 14 residues. Germline CDR1 is MDHEN and CDR2 is SYDVKM. The CDR3 spells CASGTGFTNYGYTF. CDR3 nucleotides: TGTGCCAGCGGAACAGGGTTCACTAACTATGGCTACACCTTC.

The rearrangement joins TRBV7-9 to TRBJ1-1; D might be TRBD1 (5 bases). The length of the CDR3 is 10 residues. Trimming cost V 11 bases and J 1 base, with 5 bases left between them. The germline CDR1 and CDR2 sequences are SEHNR and FQNEAQ (reference sequence). The CDR3 DNA follows: TGTGCCGGACAGAACACTGAAGCTTTCTTT. Its translation is CAGQNTEAFF.

This clone occurred a few times. This sequence joins TRBV7-9 and TRBJ1-1, with D tentatively TRBD1 (6 bases). Germline lookup yields CDR1 SEHNR and CDR2 FQNEAQ (reference sequence). The CDR3 spans 16 residues. Trimming removed 0 bases from V and 4 bases from J, with 15 bases in between. CDR3 nucleotide sequence: TGTGCCAGCAGCTTAGCTCAGGGGTGGCACGGCACTGAAGCTTTCTTT. Its protein product is CASSLAQGWHGTEAFF.

The chain employs TRBV27 and TRBJ2-3; maybe TRBD2 (6 bases). V dropped 8 bases and J dropped 6 bases, with 27 bases sitting between them. The CDR3 consists of 17 residues. CDR1 MNHEY and CDR2 SMNVEV come from the germline V gene (reference sequence). CDR3 sequence: CASRSLGRLGPRDTQYF. DNA of the CDR3: TGTGCCAGCCGGAGCCTGGGGCGACTAGGCCCCCGGGATACGCAGTATTTT.

The V call is TRBV30, the J call TRBJ2-7, with 7 positions matching TRBD1. This CDR3 has 14 amino acids. Trimming cost V 5 bases and J 1 base; bases outside gene matches: 8. The germline CDR1 and CDR2 sequences are GTSNPN and SVGIG (reference sequence). The CDR3 sequence: CAWARDSLSYEQYF. CDR3 coding DNA: TGTGCCTGGGCCCGGGACAGTCTTTCCTACGAGCAGTACTTC.

CDR3 bases: TGTGCCAGCAGCCCTACGGGGAACACCGGGGAGCTGTTTTTT. Amino acids: CASSPTGNTGELFF. This chain links TRBV3-1 (or the pseudogene TRBV3-2) with TRBJ2-2, with D unresolved. The CDR3 is 14 amino acids. V dropped 4 bases and J dropped 1 base, with 7 bases sitting between them. The V gene's germline CDR1 is LGHDT and CDR2 YNNKEL (reference sequence).

V is TRBV4-2 and J is TRBJ2-1, with D unclear. This CDR3 comprises 15 residues. Trimming removed 5 bases at V and 0 bases at J, with 11 bases between. Germline assignment: CDR1 LGHNA and CDR2 YNFKEQ. CDR3 coding DNA: TGTGCCAGCAGCATAGATGCTGACTCCTACAATGAGCAGTTCTTC. The encoded protein is CASSIDADSYNEQFF.

This chain uses TRBV7-9 with TRBJ2-7, with D perhaps TRBD1 (5 bases). This CDR3 comprises 15 residues. Trimming left V 1 base short and J 3 bases short, with 13 bases between. Germline values: CDR1 SEHNR, CDR2 FQNEAQ (reference sequence). The chain's CDR3 is CASSLDGHPLYEQYF. The CDR3 coding sequence is TGTGCCAGCAGCTTAGATGGACATCCCCTCTACGAGCAGTACTTC.

The V and J genes are TRBV9 and TRBJ2-3, with D possibly being TRBD1 (6 bases). The length of the CDR3 is 15 residues. CDR1 and CDR2 (germline): SGDLS, YYNGEE. V was pared by 0 bases and J by 2 bases, with 10 bases between. The CDR3 bases are TGTGCCAGCAGCGTAGGGGGACACAACACAGATACGCAGTATTTT. This encodes CASSVGGHNTDTQYF.

The CDR3 loop reads CASSFGGGRYTQYF. In nucleotides, the CDR3 is TGTGCCAGCAGCTTTGGGGGCGGGAGGTATACGCAGTATTTT. This chain links TRBV7-8 with TRBJ2-3; 8 nucleotides agree with TRBD2. The CDR3 length is 14 residues. Germline assignment: CDR1 SGHVS and CDR2 FQNEAQ. V trimming: 3 bases; J trimming: 7 bases; junction bases outside the gene matches: 6.